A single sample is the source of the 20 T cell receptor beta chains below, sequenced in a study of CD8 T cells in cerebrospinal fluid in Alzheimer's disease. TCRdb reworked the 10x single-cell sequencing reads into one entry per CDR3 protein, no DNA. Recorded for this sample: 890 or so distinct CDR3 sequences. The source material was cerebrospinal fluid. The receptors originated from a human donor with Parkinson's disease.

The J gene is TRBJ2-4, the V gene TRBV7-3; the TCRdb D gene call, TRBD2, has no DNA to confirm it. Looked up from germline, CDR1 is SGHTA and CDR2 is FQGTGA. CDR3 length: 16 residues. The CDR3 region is CASSDRTSGSPHIQYF.

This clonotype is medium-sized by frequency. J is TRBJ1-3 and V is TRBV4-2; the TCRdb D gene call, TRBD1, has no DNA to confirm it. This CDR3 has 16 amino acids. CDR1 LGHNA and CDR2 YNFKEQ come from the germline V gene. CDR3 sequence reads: CAAASSQGGGGNTIYF.

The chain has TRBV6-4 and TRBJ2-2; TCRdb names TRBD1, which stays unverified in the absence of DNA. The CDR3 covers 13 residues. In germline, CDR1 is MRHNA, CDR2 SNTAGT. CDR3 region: CASSSTGTGELFF.

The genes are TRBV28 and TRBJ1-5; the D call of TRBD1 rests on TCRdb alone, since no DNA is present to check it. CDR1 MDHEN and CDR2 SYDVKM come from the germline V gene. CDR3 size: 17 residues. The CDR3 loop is CASSPPPRVRSNQPQHF.

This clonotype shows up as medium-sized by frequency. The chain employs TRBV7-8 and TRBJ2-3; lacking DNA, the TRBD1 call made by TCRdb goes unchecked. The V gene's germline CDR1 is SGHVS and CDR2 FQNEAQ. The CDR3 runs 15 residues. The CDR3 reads CASSYGGRHTDTQYF.

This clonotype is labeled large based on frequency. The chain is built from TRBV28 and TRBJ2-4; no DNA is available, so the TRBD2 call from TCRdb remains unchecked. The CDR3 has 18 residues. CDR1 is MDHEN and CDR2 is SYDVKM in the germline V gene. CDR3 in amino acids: CASSFGKGVAGVRNIQYF.

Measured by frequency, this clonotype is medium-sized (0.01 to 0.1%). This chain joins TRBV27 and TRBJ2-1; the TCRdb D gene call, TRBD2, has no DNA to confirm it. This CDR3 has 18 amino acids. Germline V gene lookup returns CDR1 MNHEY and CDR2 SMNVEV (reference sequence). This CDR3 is CASSSTSGSLILNNEQFF.

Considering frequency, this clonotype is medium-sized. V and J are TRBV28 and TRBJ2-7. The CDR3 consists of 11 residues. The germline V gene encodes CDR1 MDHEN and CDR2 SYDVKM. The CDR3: CASSLEDEQYF.

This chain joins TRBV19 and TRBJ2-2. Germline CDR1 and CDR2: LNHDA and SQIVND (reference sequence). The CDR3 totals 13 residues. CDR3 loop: CASSFRVAGELFF.

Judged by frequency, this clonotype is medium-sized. CDR3 residues: CASSSMSGGGETQYF. The chain carries TRBV7-2 and TRBJ2-5; TCRdb calls TRBD2, which cannot be checked without DNA. This CDR3 spans 15 amino acids. Germline V gene sequence: CDR1 SGHTA, CDR2 FQGNSA.

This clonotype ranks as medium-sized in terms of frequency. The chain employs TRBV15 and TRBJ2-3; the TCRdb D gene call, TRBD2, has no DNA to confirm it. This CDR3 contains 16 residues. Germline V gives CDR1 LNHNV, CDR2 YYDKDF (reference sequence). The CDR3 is CATSRQASGRGDTQYF.

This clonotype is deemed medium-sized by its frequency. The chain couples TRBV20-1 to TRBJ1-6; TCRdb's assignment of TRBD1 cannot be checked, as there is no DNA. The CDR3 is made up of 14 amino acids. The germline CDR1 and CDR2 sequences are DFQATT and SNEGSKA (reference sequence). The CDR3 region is CSAGAGGRNSPLHF.

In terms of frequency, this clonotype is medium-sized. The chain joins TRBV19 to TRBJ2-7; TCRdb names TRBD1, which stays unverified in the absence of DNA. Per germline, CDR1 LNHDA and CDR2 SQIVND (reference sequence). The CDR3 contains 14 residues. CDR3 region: CASRQDRGHNEQYF.

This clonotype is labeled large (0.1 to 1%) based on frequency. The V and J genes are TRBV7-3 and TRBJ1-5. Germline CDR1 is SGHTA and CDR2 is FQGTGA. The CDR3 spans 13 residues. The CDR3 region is CASSQDYNQPQHF.

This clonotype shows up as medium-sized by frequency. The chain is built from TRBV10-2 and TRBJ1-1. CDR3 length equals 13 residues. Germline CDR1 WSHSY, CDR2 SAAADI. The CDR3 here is CASSDEVNTEAFF.

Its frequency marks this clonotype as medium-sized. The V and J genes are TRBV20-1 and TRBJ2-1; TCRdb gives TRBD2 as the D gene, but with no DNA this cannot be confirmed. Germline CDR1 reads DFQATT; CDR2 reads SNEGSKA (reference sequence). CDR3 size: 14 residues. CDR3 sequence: CSARNSVTYNEQFF.

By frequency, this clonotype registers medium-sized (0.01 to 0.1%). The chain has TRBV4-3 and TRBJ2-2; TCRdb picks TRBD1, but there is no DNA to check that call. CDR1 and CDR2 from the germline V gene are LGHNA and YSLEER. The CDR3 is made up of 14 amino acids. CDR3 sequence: CASNPGINTGELFF.

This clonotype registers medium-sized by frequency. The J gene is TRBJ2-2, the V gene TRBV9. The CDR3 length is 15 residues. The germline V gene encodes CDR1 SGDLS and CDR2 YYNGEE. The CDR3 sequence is CASSAEERKTGELFF.

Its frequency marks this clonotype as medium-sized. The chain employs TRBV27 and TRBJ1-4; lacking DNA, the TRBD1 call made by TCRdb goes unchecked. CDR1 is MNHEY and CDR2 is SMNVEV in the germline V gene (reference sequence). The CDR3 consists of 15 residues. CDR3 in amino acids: CASSYGGTTNEKLFF.

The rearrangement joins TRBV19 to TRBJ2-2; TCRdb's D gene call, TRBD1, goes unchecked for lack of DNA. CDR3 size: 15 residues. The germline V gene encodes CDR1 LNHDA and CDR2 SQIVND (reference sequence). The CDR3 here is CASSPGTGNTGELFF.